This T cell receptor beta chain emerged from a study of control samples from healthy donors and cancer patients. The protocol was immunoSEQ multiplex PCR, while the TCRdb copy is restricted to in-frame clones and leaves out a portion. The sample carries tens of thousands of clones, roughly 84% recorded once. CDR1 and CDR2 (germline): LNHDA, SQIVND (reference sequence). This CDR3 has 16 amino acids. Unmatched junction bases numbered 8, after V lost 5 bases and J lost 3 bases. This chain links TRBV19 with TRBJ2-3; 10 nucleotides line up with TRBD2. Sequencing was carried out using PBMCs. This receptor was identified in a man between 65 and 85 years old with lung cancer. As DNA, the CDR3 is TGTGCCAGTAGTGTCCCTAGCGGGGGAGGGACAGATACGCAGTATTTT. Translated: CASSVPSGGGTDTQYF.